This T cell receptor beta chain was documented in a study of blood T cells in healthy people across ages. The V and J ends lost 8 bases and 3 bases, in that order; junction bases with no gene match: 9. The CDR3 is made up of 14 amino acids. Germline CDR1 reads ENHRY; CDR2 reads SYGVKD. With a J-beta primer mix and a sample-barcoded 5' primer, a second PCR ran about 7 to 11 cycles. TCRdb itself ran the 5' RACE reads through MiXCR, one entry per CDR3 protein. The table has about 800,000 distinct CDR3 sequences, less than 60% seen once. Material: blood. V usage is TRBV10-3 and J usage is TRBJ2-7; TRBD2 matches 8 bases. The clonotype originates from a man older than 75 in good health. CDR3 DNA: TGTGCCATCTCCGGTCGACTAGCGAACTACGAGCAGTACTTC. This codes for CAISGRLANYEQYF.